A selection of T cell receptor beta chains follows, all from one sample in a study of shared clonotypes between healthy human individuals. Profiling relied on immunoSEQ multiplex PCR, and the TCRdb table lists in-frame clones only, not all of them. This sample has more than 2,000,000 clones; 90% to 95% occur once, and the top ten carry about 0.13%. The material sequenced was naive CD4+ T cells sorted from blood. These TCRs come from a young man in good health. The CDR3 runs from the conserved cysteine through the conserved F or W. D genes are given only for firm matches. Not all rows give a size; the values are once, few, many and, for expanded clones, a class.

17	.	TRBD1	TRBV6-1	TRBJ1-4	TGTGCCAGCAGTGCCCGGGACAGGGGCTTGGATTACGGAAAACTGTTTTTT	CASSARDRGLDYGKLFF
13	.	.	TRBV27	TRBJ1-2	TGTGCCAGCAGTCGTGGGGGGAACTATGGCTACACCTTC	CASSRGGNYGYTF
15	.	TRBD1	TRBV4-1	TRBJ1-1	TGCGCCAGCAGCCATCCCAGGGGGCGAAACACTGAAGCTTTCTTT	CASSHPRGRNTEAFF
15	.	.	TRBV10-3	TRBJ2-3	TGTGCCATCAGTGAGTTGGCGGGGGCGAGTGATACGCAGTATTTT	CAISELAGASDTQYF
15	.	.	TRBV18	TRBJ2-3	TGTGCCAGCTCACCATCCAGCGGGCCCCAGATAACGCAGTATTTT	CASSPSSGPQITQYF
15	.	TRBD1	TRBV5-6	TRBJ2-1	TGTGCCAGCAGCTTTGGGACAGGGGGCTCGAATGAGCAGTTCTTC	CASSFGTGGSNEQFF
15	.	.	TRBV5-1	TRBJ2-3	TGCGCCAGCAGCTCGAATTACAGGGGCACAGATACGCAGTATTTT	CASSSNYRGTDTQYF
14	.	.	TRBV27	TRBJ1-2	TGTGCCAGCAGTCCACAGCCGGGACAAACAGGCTACACCTTC	CASSPQPGQTGYTF
14	.	TRBD2	TRBV28	TRBJ2-7	TGTGCCAGCAGCTTGACTAGCGGGGCGGCCGAGCAGTACTTC	CASSLTSGAAEQYF
15	.	.	TRBV19	TRBJ2-1	TGTGCCAGTAGTCCCTCCGACACTGGCCACAATGAGCAGTTCTTC	CASSPSDTGHNEQFF
13	once	.	TRBV7-2	TRBJ1-5	TGTGCCAGCAGCGCGGACAGAAATCAGCCCCAGCATTTT	CASSADRNQPQHF
13	.	.	TRBV6-6	TRBJ2-7	TGTGCCAGCAGTCCCAAGACTAGTAGTGAGCAGTACTTC	CASSPKTSSEQYF
15	.	TRBD1	TRBV6-5	TRBJ1-6	TGTGCCAGCAGTCGGCGCGGGACAGGGAATTCACCCCTCCACTTT	CASSRRGTGNSPLHF
13	.	.	TRBV7-7	TRBJ2-5	TGTGCTAGCAGCTTGGGCAGCCAAGAGACCCAGTACTTC	CASSLGSQETQYF
18	.	TRBD1	TRBV18	TRBJ2-5	TGTGCCAGCTCACCCGGGACAGGGGGATCGGGGTACCAAGAGACCCAGTACTTC	CASSPGTGGSGYQETQYF
14	.	TRBD1	TRBV6-4	TRBJ2-3	TGTGCCAGCAGCCGGGACAGAAGCACAGATACGCAGTATTTT	CASSRDRSTDTQYF
15	.	.	TRBV19	TRBJ2-4	TGTGCCTCCGAGCAAGGGATGGGCGCCAAAAACATTCAGTACTTC	CASEQGMGAKNIQYF
14	.	.	TRBV7-2	TRBJ2-7	TGTGCCAGCAGCTTAGGGCGGACAGCCTACGAGCAGTACTTC	CASSLGRTAYEQYF
14	once	.	TRBV10-1	TRBJ2-7	TGCGCCAGCAGTGAGGGAGGGGACCTCCCGGAGCAGTACTTC	CASSEGGDLPEQYF
15	.	.	TRBV5-1	TRBJ2-2	TGCGCCAGCAGCGAGTCATTGGCGGTCACCGGGGAGCTGTTTTTT	CASSESLAVTGELFF
15	.	TRBD1	TRBV2	TRBJ2-5	TGTGCCAGCAGGGTTGACAGGGGGCCGCAAGAGACCCAGTACTTC	CASRVDRGPQETQYF
19	.	.	TRBV12-2	TRBJ2-6	TGTGCAAGTCGCCCGACCCTTTGGCGGGGGGGCACTGGGGCCAACGTCCTGACTTTC	CASRPTLWRGGTGANVLTF
16	few	TRBD1	TRBV30	TRBJ1-6	TGTGCCTGGAGTGGGACAGGGGGTCTCACAAATTCACCCCTCCACTTT	CAWSGTGGLTNSPLHF
15	.	TRBD1	TRBV7-2	TRBJ1-5	TGTGCCAGCAGCCCAGGGGGGGACAGAGGGCAGCCCCAGCATTTT	CASSPGGDRGQPQHF
14	.	.	TRBV7-2	TRBJ1-1	TGTGCCAGCAGCTCAGAACCCGCGAACACTGAAGCTTTCTTT	CASSSEPANTEAFF
15	.	.	TRBV5-1	TRBJ2-6	TGCGCCAGCAGCTTGGCCGGCATGGGAGCCAACGTCCTGACTTTC	CASSLAGMGANVLTF
16	once	TRBD1	TRBV11-3	TRBJ2-2	TGTGCCAGCAGCCGACGGGACAGGGGGCATACCGGGGAGCTGTTTTTT	CASSRRDRGHTGELFF
14	.	TRBD1	TRBV30	TRBJ2-7	TGTGCCTGGAGTAGGGGACAGCCCTCCTACGAGCAGTACTTC	CAWSRGQPSYEQYF
14	.	.	TRBV7-2	TRBJ1-3	TGTGCCAGCAGCTTAAGGGGGTCTGGAAACACCATATATTTT	CASSLRGSGNTIYF
14	.	.	TRBV19	TRBJ2-2	TGTGCCAGTAGTATAGGCCCAAACCCCGGGGAGCTGTTTTTT	CASSIGPNPGELFF
15	.	.	TRBV5-4	TRBJ2-5	TGTGCCAGCAGCTCTCTGGGGGCAGGGAGCGAGACCCAGTACTTC	CASSSLGAGSETQYF
14	.	TRBD2	TRBV7-2	TRBJ2-5	TGTGCCAGCAGCTTAGCGGGAGGGCCAGAGACCCAGTACTTC	CASSLAGGPETQYF
15	.	TRBD1	TRBV19	TRBJ1-1	TGTGCCAGTAGTGTCACAGGGGTTTGGAACACTGAAGCTTTCTTT	CASSVTGVWNTEAFF
14	.	.	TRBV6-5	TRBJ2-3	TGTGCCAGCAGTTCCTCAGAGGTTACAGATACGCAGTATTTT	CASSSSEVTDTQYF
19	.	TRBD1	TRBV19	TRBJ2-6	TGTGCCGCCAGTCCCCCCCCGGGACAGCGTGGGTCTGGGGCCAACGTCCTGACTTTC	CAASPPPGQRGSGANVLTF
18	.	TRBD1	TRBV5-1	TRBJ2-6	TGCGCCAGCAGCACCACCGGGACAGGGACCTCTGGGGCCAACGTCCTGACTTTC	CASSTTGTGTSGANVLTF
15	.	.	TRBV6-6	TRBJ1-1	TGTGCCAGCAGTTACTCGAAAGGACTGGACTTAGGAGCTTTCTTT	CASSYSKGLDLGAFF
14	.	TRBD1	TRBV19	TRBJ2-2	TGTGCCAGTAGCAGACAGGGGGCGGCCGGGGAGCTGTTTTTT	CASSRQGAAGELFF
15	.	.	TRBV6-1	TRBJ1-5	TGTGCCAGCAGTGATCTAGGCCTTGGGGGTCAGCCCCAGCATTTT	CASSDLGLGGQPQHF
14	.	TRBD1	TRBV10-3	TRBJ2-5	TGTGCCATCAGCGCTGGACAGGGGAAAGAGACCCAGTACTTC	CAISAGQGKETQYF
15	.	.	TRBV15	TRBJ1-6	TGTGCCACCAGCAGTTCTTTTGGCTATAATTCACCCCTCCACTTT	CATSSSFGYNSPLHF
13	.	.	TRBV28	TRBJ2-7	TGTGCCAGCAGCTATGACAAAACCTACGAGCAGTACTTC	CASSYDKTYEQYF
13	.	.	TRBV6-4	TRBJ2-1	TGTGCCAGCAGCCCCGGGACGTACAATGAGCAGTTCTTC	CASSPGTYNEQFF
13	.	TRBD1	TRBV10-3	TRBJ2-1	TGTGCCATCAGGGGAACAGGGGGCGATGAGCAGTTCTTC	CAIRGTGGDEQFF
15	once	TRBD1	TRBV2	TRBJ1-2	TGTGCCAGCAGCGGCGGACAGGGGACGAACTATGGCTACACCTTC	CASSGGQGTNYGYTF
12	.	.	TRBV11-3	TRBJ1-1	TGTGCCAGCAGCTTAGACGGAACTGAAGCTTTCTTT	CASSLDGTEAFF
15	.	.	TRBV7-9	TRBJ2-2	TGTGCCTGGCCCCGGGCGGCCCCGAACACCGGGGAGCTGTTTTTT	CAWPRAAPNTGELFF
11	.	.	TRBV18	TRBJ2-7	TGTGCCAGCTCACTTTCCTACGAGCAGTACTTC	CASSLSYEQYF
15	.	.	TRBV4-2	TRBJ1-5	TGTGCCAGCAGCCAAGACCCGTCTCTTCGTCAGCCCCAGCATTTT	CASSQDPSLRQPQHF
14	.	TRBD1	TRBV6-4	TRBJ2-7	TGTGCCAGGGACTCGACAGGGATTAACTACGAGCAGTACTTC	CARDSTGINYEQYF
12	.	.	TRBV28	TRBJ2-7	TGTGCCAGCAGCCGCACCCTCTACGAGCAGTACTTC	CASSRTLYEQYF
13	.	TRBD1	TRBV6-1	TRBJ1-2	TGTGCCAGCAGTGAACTGGGACAGGGCCGCTACACCTTC	CASSELGQGRYTF
17	.	TRBD1	TRBV5-3	TRBJ1-1	TGTGCCAGGGACAGGAAAGTCCGAGCTCCACCGAACACTGAAGCTTTCTTT	CARDRKVRAPPNTEAFF
15	.	TRBD2	TRBV11-2	TRBJ2-1	TGTGCCAGCAGCTTAGGGGGACTAGTCAACAATGAGCAGTTCTTC	CASSLGGLVNNEQFF
13	.	.	TRBV18	TRBJ1-2	TGTGCCAGCTCACCGGCCCCTAACTATGGCTACACCTTC	CASSPAPNYGYTF
13	.	.	TRBV6-1	TRBJ1-5	TGTGCCAGCAGCCTTTTAGGGAATCAGCCCCAGCATTTT	CASSLLGNQPQHF
16	.	TRBD1	TRBV28	TRBJ1-5	TGTGCCAGCAGTTTACCACAGGGGGCAGGGAATCAGCCCCAGCATTTT	CASSLPQGAGNQPQHF
14	.	.	TRBV2	TRBJ2-5	TGTGCCAGCAGAGCTATTGACAGTCAAGAGACCCAGTACTTC	CASRAIDSQETQYF
11	.	.	TRBV29-1	TRBJ1-2	TGCAGCGTAGATCCCGGGCGCGGCTACACCTTC	CSVDPGRGYTF